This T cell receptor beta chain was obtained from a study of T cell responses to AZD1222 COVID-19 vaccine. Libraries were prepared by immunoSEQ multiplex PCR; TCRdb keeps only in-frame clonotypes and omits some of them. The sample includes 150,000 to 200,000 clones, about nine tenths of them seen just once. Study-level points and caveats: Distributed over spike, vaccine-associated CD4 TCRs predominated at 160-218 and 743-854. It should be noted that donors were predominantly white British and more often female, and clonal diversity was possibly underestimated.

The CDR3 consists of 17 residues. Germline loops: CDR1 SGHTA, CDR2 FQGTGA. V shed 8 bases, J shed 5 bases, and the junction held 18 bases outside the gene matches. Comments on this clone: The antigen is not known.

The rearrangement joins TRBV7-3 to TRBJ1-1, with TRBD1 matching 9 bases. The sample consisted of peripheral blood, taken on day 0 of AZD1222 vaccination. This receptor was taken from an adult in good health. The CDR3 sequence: CASGRRGGQGVVTEAFF. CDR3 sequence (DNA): TGTGCCAGCGGCCGGCGAGGGGGACAGGGAGTGGTTACTGAAGCTTTCTTT.